This TCR beta chain originates from a study of vaccination and CD4 T cells after COVID-19. Treatment defined: 10-day PBMC culture with coronavirus spike peptide pools or control peptides (ViraFEST assay). No prior SARS-CoV-2 infection occurred in healthy vaccine recipients, per negative nucleocapsid antibodies before and after vaccination. With respect to this clonotype: The antigen is undetermined.

Cultured CD4+ T cell DNA was sequenced using the Oncomine TCR Beta short-read assay. Via MiXCR, TCRdb re-called the PCR reads, giving one row per CDR3 protein. The repertoire has 20,000 to 30,000 distinct CDR3 sequences, 50% of them found once; the top ten carry under 30%. The V gene's germline CDR1 is SGHVS and CDR2 FQNEAQ. J was trimmed by 2 bases and V by 5 bases; bases with no gene match: 9. The CDR3 runs to 17 residues. J is TRBJ1-5 and V is TRBV7-8; the match to TRBD1 covers 10 bases. The sample here was CD4+ T cells from blood, cultured in vitro, taken before SARS-CoV-2 vaccination. The clonotype comes from a human donor who received a COVID-19 vaccine. CDR3 sequence (DNA): TGTGCCAGCAGCCGCGACAGGGGGCGATCGGGCAATCAGCCCCAGCATTTT. Residues: CASSRDRGRSGNQPQHF.